Below are 23 T cell receptor beta chains sequenced from a single sample in a study of T cells in Graves' hyperthyroidism and ophthalmopathy (dated 2019 in TCRdb). The library was built by means of multiplex PCR. The sequencer was an Illumina HiSeq 2000. The TCR beta CDR3 regions were amplified from RNA transcripts. The TCR CDR3 was subjected to a first round of RT-PCR using the HTBI primer set and the Qiagen OneStep RT-PCR kit. The public reads were run again by TCRdb, first through fastp at Q25 and then through MiXCR, and only productive beta chains were kept. Every distinct CDR3 protein forms one entry, paired with its most common genes and DNA. Across this sample there are fewer than 550,000 distinct CDR3 sequences, with less than 20% seen only once. Roughly 15% of the sample goes to the ten largest clones. Material for sequencing was blood. Receptors originate from a young woman with Graves' hyperthyroidism.

This clonotype has ten or more counts. V is TRBV18 and J is TRBJ2-7; perhaps TRBD2 as D (5 bases). V was clipped by 0 bases and J by 2 bases, with 11 bases between them. The CDR3 has 15 amino acids. The germline CDR1 and CDR2 sequences are KGHSH and LQKENI. For the CDR3, the DNA is TGTGCCAGCTCACCACCTATACGGGGTGCCTACGAGCAGTACTTC. Translated, it gives CASSPPIRGAYEQYF. The whole variable domain, filled in from reference TRBV18 and TRBJ2-7, reads NAGVMQNPRHLVRRRGQEARLRCSPMKGHSHVYWYRQLPEEGLKFMVYLQKENIIDESGMPKERFSAEFPKEGPSILRIQQVVRGDSAAYFCASSPPIRGAYEQYFGPGTRLTVT.

With respect to this clonotype: The germline gene is not matched at one end of the junction; a read error may be the cause. The CDR3 nucleotides read TGTGCTAGCAGCACTACAGCGACCCGATGGGGTAGGAGCTCTGGGGCCAACGTCCTGACTTTC. This gives the protein CASSTTATRWGRSSGANVLTF. The chain employs TRBV7-7 and TRBJ2-6; D unresolved. Germline V lookup: CDR1 SSHAT, CDR2 FNYEAQ (reference sequence). The CDR3 is 21 residues long. Full variable domain (rest looked up from reference TRBV7-7 and TRBJ2-6): GAGVSQSPRYKVTKRGQDVTLRCDPISSHATLYWYQQALGQGPEFLTYFNYEAQPDKSGLPSDRFSAERPEGSISTLTIQRTEQRDSAMYRCASSTTATRWGRSSGANVLTFGAGSRLTVL.

The table lists this clonotype with many counts. V usage is TRBV3-1 and J usage is TRBJ2-5; D not certain. V lost 3 bases and J 5 bases, leaving 10 bases between the germline ends. In germline, CDR1 is LGHDT, CDR2 YNNKEL (reference sequence). CDR3 length: 13 amino acids. This chain's CDR3 is CASSHYGGETQYF. The CDR3 nucleotides are TGTGCCAGCAGCCACTATGGCGGCGAGACCCAGTACTTC.

This clonotype was detected once. The J gene is TRBJ1-4, the V gene TRBV2; D is unclear. Germline-derived CDR1 and CDR2 are SNHLY and FYNNEI. The CDR3 spans 14 residues. V was clipped by 4 bases and J by 0 bases, with 6 bases between them. CDR3 residues: CASSVEATNEKLFF. For the CDR3, the DNA is TGTGCCAGCAGTGTGGAAGCAACTAATGAAAAACTGTTTTTT.

This clonotype was seen a few times. Here the CDR3 reads CASSEVGGGAVETQYF. CDR3 sequence (DNA): TGTGCCAGCAGTGAAGTGGGCGGGGGGGCCGTAGAGACCCAGTACTTC. The gene calls are TRBV6-1 and TRBJ2-5, with TRBD2 matching 9 bases. This CDR3 comprises 16 residues. CDR1 MNHNS and CDR2 SASEGT come from the germline V gene. Unmatched junction bases numbered 7, after V lost 1 base and J lost 4 bases.

This clonotype was detected ten times or more. J is TRBJ2-2 and V is TRBV2; no reliable D call. The CDR3 spans 11 residues. Trimming stripped 6 bases from V and 7 bases from J, with 6 bases between. Germline V gene lookup returns CDR1 SNHLY and CDR2 FYNNEI. This CDR3 reads CASRDVGELFF. Written as DNA, the CDR3 is TGTGCCAGCAGGGACGTCGGGGAGCTGTTTTTT.

This clonotype was recorded many times. The chain recombines TRBV18 with TRBJ2-3, with 10 bases lining up with TRBD2. This CDR3 is 15 amino acids long. From germline, CDR1 is KGHSH and CDR2 LQKENI. Losses at the gene ends were 4 bases for V and 4 bases for J; bases not matched to a gene: 5. The CDR3 nucleotides are TGTGCCAGCTCACTCATAGCGGGAGGCTCAGATACGCAGTATTTT. Translation gives CASSLIAGGSDTQYF.

J is TRBJ2-1 and V is TRBV5-7; 11 bases are shared with TRBD1. TRBV5-7 is given ORF status, its function remaining uncertain. The CDR3 runs to 19 residues. The V gene end was trimmed by 5 bases and the J gene end by 3 bases; junction bases not matched to a gene: 16. The CDR3 here is CASRPNPDRGLGYYNEQFF. CDR3 in DNA: TGTGCCAGCAGACCGAACCCGGACAGGGGGCTAGGATACTACAATGAGCAGTTCTTC.

Ten or more counts support this clonotype. The chain combines TRBV20-1 with TRBJ1-1; D gene unclear. Trimming left V 6 bases short and J 5 bases short, with 10 bases between. The germline V gene has CDR1 DFQATT and CDR2 SNEGSKA (reference sequence). The CDR3 consists of 11 residues. CDR3 sequence (DNA): TGCAGTGCCGATCGGGTTACTGAAGCTTTCTTT. It yields the protein CSADRVTEAFF.

This clonotype was counted ten times or more. This chain links TRBV2 with TRBJ1-2; D unclear. Germline CDR1 is SNHLY and CDR2 is FYNNEI. The CDR3 sequence is 13 residues long. Trimming took off 1 base at V and 4 bases at J, with 7 bases between the two ends. The CDR3 loop is CASSEGLPYGYTF. CDR3 nucleotide sequence: TGTGCCAGCAGTGAAGGGCTGCCCTATGGCTACACCTTC.

This clonotype was counted only a few times. Because it lacks the conserved phenylalanine or tryptophan at the end, this CDR3 is likely a read error. The chain joins TRBV3-1 to TRBJ2-1; the D is unclear. CDR1 and CDR2 (germline): LGHDT, YNNKEL (reference sequence). V gave up 1 base and J gave up 6 bases, with 13 bases separating them. The CDR3 contains 15 residues. CDR3 nucleotides: TGTGCCAGCAGCCAAGTGGAATCCCGCCCCAATGAGCAGTTCTTA. Its translation: CASSQVESRPNEQFL.

This clonotype was counted at least ten times. The chain carries TRBV11-2 and TRBJ2-3, with D perhaps being TRBD1 or TRBD2 (5 bases each). V lost 4 bases to trimming and J lost 0 bases, with 17 bases between them. This CDR3 is built from 17 residues. Germline values: CDR1 SGHAT, CDR2 FQNNGV. The CDR3 DNA is TGTGCCAGCAGCTCCCAGGGCCGGGGCGGAAGCACAGATACGCAGTATTTT. Amino acid sequence: CASSSQGRGGSTDTQYF.

This chain links TRBV12-3 or TRBV12-4 with TRBJ2-7; a weak D match, TRBD2 (6 bases). The CDR3 extends over 12 amino acids. The V gene lost 2 bases and the J gene lost 6 bases, with 8 bases spanning the gap. The CDR3 sequence is CASSLWGGEQYF. For the CDR3, the DNA is TGTGCCAGCAGTTTATGGGGAGGCGAGCAGTACTTC.

This clonotype was counted only a few times. The chain couples TRBV5-5 to TRBJ2-6; 8 nucleotides align to TRBD1. Germline loops: CDR1 SGHKS, CDR2 YYEKEE (reference sequence). This CDR3 is 19 amino acids long. With 5 bases clipped from V and 0 bases from J, the junction kept 13 bases outside the gene matches. CDR3 residues: CASSLRPGTGDSGANVLTF. The DNA for the CDR3 is TGTGCCAGCAGTTTGAGACCCGGGACAGGCGACTCTGGGGCCAACGTCCTGACTTTC.

This clonotype was counted at least ten times. The chain links TRBV7-2 to TRBJ1-6; TRBD1 might be the D (5 bases). The V and J ends lost 5 bases and 10 bases respectively, with 18 bases between them. Germline values: CDR1 SGHTA, CDR2 FQGNSA. The CDR3 is 15 amino acids. CDR3 residues: CASSAESGLRSPLHF. The CDR3 DNA sequence: TGTGCCAGCAGCGCCGAATCGGGGCTCCGGTCACCCCTCCACTTT.

This clonotype was seen a handful of times. The V and J genes are TRBV2 and TRBJ2-1; the D gene is possibly TRBD2 (5 bases). The V end was cut by 7 bases, the J end by 7 bases, with 26 bases between. The CDR3 is 17 residues long. Per germline, CDR1 SNHLY and CDR2 FYNNEI. CDR3 DNA sequence: TGTGCCAGCACCGAAGCGCCCACCCCAAACGCGGGTAATGAGCAGTTCTTC. It specifies CASTEAPTPNAGNEQFF.

The V gene is TRBV9, the J gene TRBJ2-7; weak D call: TRBD2 (6 bases). The V gene's germline CDR1 is SGDLS and CDR2 YYNGEE. The CDR3 has 14 residues. V was clipped by 0 bases and J by 6 bases, with 13 bases between them. In DNA, the CDR3 is TGTGCCAGCAGCGTAGTGAAATCCGGGGGCGAGCAGTACTTC. Protein product: CASSVVKSGGEQYF. Using reference TRBV9 and TRBJ2-7 for the parts outside the CDR3, the full variable domain is DSGVTQTPKHLITATGQRVTLRCSPRSGDLSVYWYQQSLDQGLQFLIQYYNGEERAKGNILERFSAQQFPDLHSELNLSSLELGDSALYFCASSVVKSGGEQYFGPGTRLTVT.

This clonotype was detected a few times. The chain employs TRBV20-1 and TRBJ2-1; tentatively, D is TRBD1 (6 bases). The CDR3 has 14 amino acids. The V gene lost 4 bases and the J gene lost 4 bases, with 14 bases spanning the gap. Looked up from germline, CDR1 is DFQATT and CDR2 is SNEGSKA (reference sequence). CDR3 in amino acids: CSAITGKGYNEQFF. The CDR3 bases are TGCAGTGCTATCACAGGGAAAGGATACAATGAGCAGTTCTTC.

The chain combines TRBV13 with TRBJ1-2; D is unclear. The length of the CDR3 is 18 residues. The ends were cut back, 2 bases at V and 4 bases at J, with 23 bases in the middle. CDR1 and CDR2 (germline): PRHDT, FYEKMQ (reference sequence). CDR3 amino acids: CASSLPPRPGVLSYGYTF. CDR3 in DNA: TGTGCCAGCAGCTTACCCCCCCGTCCAGGAGTCCTCTCCTATGGCTACACCTTC.

This clonotype was seen ten or more times. This CDR3 is CASSLRTGRGEQYF. CDR3 coding DNA: TGTGCCAGCAGCTTAAGGACAGGGAGGGGCGAGCAGTACTTC. The chain carries TRBV7-8 and TRBJ2-7; D might be TRBD1 (8 bases). V was clipped by 2 bases and J by 6 bases, with 14 bases between them. Per germline, CDR1 SGHVS and CDR2 FQNEAQ. The CDR3 totals 14 residues.

The chain couples TRBV4-2 to TRBJ2-1; D may be TRBD1 or TRBD2 (6 bases each). V shed 3 bases and J shed 5 bases, with 17 bases lying between them. Germline V lookup: CDR1 LGHNA, CDR2 YNFKEQ. The CDR3 is 16 residues long. CDR3 residues: CASSQSPAGGDNEQFF. CDR3 DNA: TGTGCCAGCAGCCAGTCCCCCGCCGGGGGCGACAATGAGCAGTTCTTC.

This clonotype was recorded at least ten times. This chain connects TRBV20-1 to TRBJ1-1; 7 positions match TRBD1. This CDR3 region has 13 residues. Germline V gene lookup returns CDR1 DFQATT and CDR2 SNEGSKA (reference sequence). V shed 6 bases, J shed 4 bases, and the junction held 8 bases outside the gene matches. The CDR3 DNA follows: TGCAGTGCAAGAAAAGGGACAGCCACTGAAGCTTTCTTT. It encodes CSARKGTATEAFF.

This clonotype was counted a few times. The chain has TRBV28 and TRBJ2-2, with TRBD1 matching over 8 bases. This CDR3 region has 17 residues. In germline, CDR1 is MDHEN, CDR2 SYDVKM. V was pared by 3 bases and J by 7 bases, with 13 bases of the junction left unmatched. In DNA, the CDR3 is TGTGCCAGCAGTTTGGAATCAGGGGGCAGTTCTCTCGGGGAGCTGTTTTTT. Residues: CASSLESGGSSLGELFF.